The 29 T cell receptor beta chains below all came from one sample that was sequenced in a study of CD8 T cells in ankylosing spondylitis. TCRdb analysed the 5' RACE reads with MiXCR anew, one entry per CDR3 protein. Of under 250,000 distinct CDR3 sequences listed, about 11% are singletons. Material: blood, either unsorted or a sorted T cell fraction (not recorded which). The receptors derive from a male donor with ankylosing spondylitis or in good health (not recorded which).

This clonotype was detected many times. The rearrangement links TRBV27 to TRBJ1-1; D gene uncertain. Germline V gene sequence: CDR1 MNHEY, CDR2 SMNVEV (reference sequence). Trimming shortened V by 5 bases and J by 5 bases, and 18 bases separated the two germline ends. The length of the CDR3 is 15 residues. CDR3 amino acids: CASSSRLPVETEAFF. The CDR3 DNA reads as TGTGCCAGCAGTAGCAGGCTTCCTGTTGAAACTGAAGCTTTCTTT.

This clonotype was counted ten times or more. The CDR3 DNA is TGTGCCAGCAGCCAAGTGAGGACTAGCGGATTACCGAAGCAGTTCTTC. Translating it yields CASSQVRTSGLPKQFF. The gene calls are TRBV3-1 and TRBJ2-1; TRBD2 matches 10 bases. The V segment lost 1 base and the J segment 11 bases; nucleotides outside the gene matches: 11. This CDR3 is 16 amino acids long. Per the germline V gene, CDR1 is LGHDT and CDR2 is YNNKEL (reference sequence).

This clonotype was detected ten times or more. This sequence joins TRBV5-1 and TRBJ2-2, with TRBD1 as a possible D gene (5 bases). V was cut by 2 bases and J by 6 bases, with 11 bases left in between. The CDR3 is made up of 14 amino acids. CDR1 and CDR2 (germline): SGHRS, YFSETQ. The CDR3 region is CASSFREDPGELFF. CDR3 sequence (DNA): TGCGCCAGCAGCTTCAGGGAAGACCCCGGGGAGCTGTTTTTT.

This clonotype occurred a few times. V is TRBV7-9 and J is TRBJ2-3, with TRBD1 matching 12 bases. CDR3 length equals 17 residues. V gave up 4 bases and J gave up 5 bases; unmatched junction bases: 10. Germline loops: CDR1 SEHNR, CDR2 FQNEAQ (reference sequence). Written as DNA, the CDR3 is TGTGCCAGCAGCTCACTTCCGGGACAGGGGGCGGTAGATACGCAGTATTTT. It translates to CASSSLPGQGAVDTQYF.

The sample holds a few counts of this clonotype. The chain employs TRBV7-9 and TRBJ2-7, with D possibly being TRBD2 (5 bases). The CDR3 covers 15 residues. In germline, CDR1 is SEHNR, CDR2 FQNEAQ (reference sequence). Trimming took off 3 bases at V and 0 bases at J, with 12 bases between the two ends. The CDR3 region is CASSFKGESSYEQYF. DNA for the CDR3: TGTGCCAGCAGCTTCAAGGGAGAGAGCTCCTACGAGCAGTACTTC.

The table lists this clonotype with a count of one. This sequence may be a read error, since a much larger clone differs from it by one base. The DNA of the CDR3 is TGCGCCAGCAGCTCGGGACAGAATGTATTGAACACTGAAGCTTCCTTT. Translating gives CASSSGQNVLNTEASF. The rearrangement joins TRBV5-1 to TRBJ1-1, with TRBD1 identical over 7 bases. The CDR3 consists of 16 residues. Germline V lookup: CDR1 SGHRS, CDR2 YFSETQ.

This clonotype occurred a few times. CDR3 protein: CSAGEAGGRTGELFF. The DNA for the CDR3 is TGCAGCGCTGGTGAAGCGGGGGGGCGGACCGGGGAGCTGTTTTTT. The V and J genes are TRBV29-1 and TRBJ2-2; TRBD2 matches 10 bases. Germline CDR1 is SQVTM and CDR2 is ANQGSEA. The CDR3 loop spans 15 amino acids. V shed 7 bases and J 5 bases; nucleotides not matched to a gene: 10.

In this sample, this clonotype turned up many times. The DNA of the CDR3 is TGCAGTGCCCTCGGGATCTACCGGGAGACCCAGTACTTC. It codes for CSALGIYRETQYF. V and J are TRBV20-1 and TRBJ2-5; TRBD2 might be the D (5 bases). V lost 6 bases, J lost 5 bases, and 16 bases lay in between. The length of the CDR3 is 13 residues. Germline CDR1 and CDR2: DFQATT and SNEGSKA (reference sequence).

In its sample, this clonotype was seen many times. The rearrangement uses TRBV11-3 and TRBJ2-7; 14 nucleotides agree with TRBD2. J gave up 3 bases and V 1 base, and 8 bases lay outside the gene matches. CDR1 is SGHNT, CDR2 YENEEA, per germline. This CDR3 has 18 amino acids. CDR3 region: CASSLVYRTSGGLYEQYF. In DNA form, the CDR3 reads TGTGCCAGCAGCTTAGTCTACCGGACTAGCGGGGGGCTCTACGAGCAGTACTTC.

This clonotype appeared a single time. The CDR3: CSASRGDTQYF. The CDR3 DNA sequence: TGCAGTGCTAGTAGAGGAGATACGCAGTATTTT. The chain carries TRBV20-1 and TRBJ2-3; no firm D call. The ends were cut back, 3 bases at V and 5 bases at J, with 6 bases in the middle. This CDR3 comprises 11 residues. The germline CDR1 and CDR2 sequences are DFQATT and SNEGSKA (reference sequence).

This clonotype was seen repeatedly, ten times or more. The chain is built from TRBV20-1 and TRBJ2-1, with D possibly TRBD2 on 7 matching bases. This CDR3 region has 15 residues. In germline, CDR1 is DFQATT, CDR2 SNEGSKA (reference sequence). V was shortened by 8 bases and J by 2 bases, with 19 bases between the two germline ends. CDR3 in DNA: TGCAGTACGGGGGGCAGGCACACAACCTACAATGAGCAGTTCTTC. It codes for CSTGGRHTTYNEQFF.

This clonotype was seen at least ten times. The V call is TRBV20-1, the J call TRBJ1-4; a weak D match, TRBD1 (5 bases). The CDR3 length is 12 residues. The V and J ends lost 3 bases and 8 bases respectively, with 10 bases between them. Germline loops: CDR1 DFQATT, CDR2 SNEGSKA (reference sequence). The CDR3 bases are TGCAGTGCTAGTCAGGGTTGGGAAAAACTGTTTTTT. Translated: CSASQGWEKLFF.

This clonotype was counted only a few times. This rearrangement joins TRBV14 to TRBJ2-5; tentatively, D is TRBD2 (5 bases). The V and J ends lost 3 bases and 3 bases respectively, with 11 bases between them. Per germline, CDR1 SGHDN and CDR2 FVKESK. The CDR3 loop spans 14 amino acids. The CDR3 spells CASSHLSREETQYF. Written as DNA, the CDR3 is TGTGCCAGCAGCCACCTCTCGAGGGAAGAGACCCAGTACTTC.

This clonotype was counted ten times or more. The chain links TRBV30 to TRBJ2-7, with a tentative D call TRBD1 (5 bases). V gave up 0 bases and J gave up 3 bases, with 6 bases separating them. This CDR3 is 12 amino acids long. Looked up from germline, CDR1 is GTSNPN and CDR2 is SVGIG (reference sequence). In nucleotides, the CDR3 is TGTGCCTGGAGTGTCGACAGCTACGAGCAGTACTTC. Protein: CAWSVDSYEQYF.

The table lists this clonotype with a few counts. The V call is TRBV7-2, the J call TRBJ2-1; no reliable D call. The germline V gene encodes CDR1 SGHTA and CDR2 FQGNSA. The CDR3 spans 15 residues. Trimming cost V 2 bases and J 8 bases, with 16 bases left between them. CDR3 sequence reads: CASSLNRSRRDEQFF. For the CDR3, the DNA is TGTGCCAGCAGCTTAAATAGGTCTAGAAGGGATGAGCAGTTCTTC.

This clonotype was recorded at least ten times. The chain is built from TRBV20-1 and TRBJ1-2, with TRBD1 matching 10 bases. The V gene's germline CDR1 is DFQATT and CDR2 SNEGSKA (reference sequence). Trimming cost V 3 bases and J 6 bases; bases outside gene matches: 4. The length of the CDR3 is 13 residues. The CDR3 DNA reads TGCAGTGCTAGCAGACAGGGGGCGGATGGCTACACCTTC. This codes for CSASRQGADGYTF.

This clonotype has at least ten counts. The gene calls are TRBV4-1 and TRBJ2-5, with D unclear. This CDR3 is built from 15 residues. Germline V gene lookup returns CDR1 MGHRA and CDR2 YSYEKL. V gave up 0 bases and J gave up 4 bases, with 12 bases separating them. This CDR3 reads CASSQDEASRETQYF. CDR3 bases: TGCGCCAGCAGCCAAGATGAAGCCTCAAGAGAGACCCAGTACTTC.

The rearrangement joins TRBV30 to TRBJ2-2; D is unclear. The CDR3 is made up of 12 amino acids. Germline V gene lookup returns CDR1 GTSNPN and CDR2 SVGIG (reference sequence). Deletions cut 3 bases from V and 6 bases from J, with 8 bases between. The CDR3 nucleotides are TGTGCCTGGAGCGAAAGGGCCGGGGAGCTGTTTTTT. Amino acid sequence: CAWSERAGELFF.

V and J are TRBV20-1 and TRBJ2-1; 14 nucleotides match TRBD2. J lost 0 bases, V lost 6 bases, and 7 bases had no gene match. Germline V gives CDR1 DFQATT, CDR2 SNEGSKA (reference sequence). This CDR3 comprises 17 residues. The DNA for the CDR3 is TGCAGTGCGGGGACTAGCGGGAGAGGTAGCTCCTACAATGAGCAGTTCTTC. Translating gives CSAGTSGRGSSYNEQFF.

This clonotype was seen ten or more times. The chain recombines TRBV10-3 with TRBJ2-5, with 9 bases fitting TRBD1. This CDR3 contains 15 residues. CDR1 is ENHRY, CDR2 SYGVKD, per germline. J gave up 5 bases and V 10 bases, and 14 bases lay outside the gene matches. CDR3 bases: TGTGCCACAAGAACCGGGACAGGGTTATTGGAGACCCAGTACTTC. It translates to CATRTGTGLLETQYF.

Comments on this clonotype: This may arise from a read error, as a much more abundant clone is one base away. The chain links TRBV2 to TRBJ1-1; the D is unclear. The germline V and J ends were trimmed by 8 bases and 3 bases, with 13 bases remaining between them. The CDR3 has 13 amino acids. CDR1 and CDR2 (germline): SNHLY, FYNNEI. CDR3 bases: TGTGCCAGCCCTAGGGATATGGACACTGAAGCTTTCTTT. Translating it yields CASPRDMDTEAFF. The full variable domain, with the rest looked up from reference TRBV2 and TRBJ1-1, is EPEVTQTPSHQVTQMGQEVILRCVPISNHLYFYWYRQILGQKVEFLVSFYNNEISEKSEIFDDQFSVERPDGSNFTLKIRSTKLEDSAMYFCASPRDMDTEAFFGQGTRLTVV.

This clonotype was detected many times. The genes are TRBV6-6 and TRBJ2-3; D is uncertain. Between the trimmed V and J ends, which lost 6 bases and 3 bases, there was a span of 4 bases. Germline CDR1 and CDR2: MNHNY and SVGAGI (reference sequence). This CDR3 region has 11 residues. CDR3 residues: CASRLTDTQYF. The DNA for the CDR3 is TGTGCCAGCAGGTTGACAGATACGCAGTATTTT.

This clonotype was counted a few times. V and J are TRBV7-2 and TRBJ1-4; perhaps TRBD1 as D (6 bases). Trimming removed 0 bases from V and 0 bases from J, with 8 bases in between. Germline CDR1 reads SGHTA; CDR2 reads FQGNSA. CDR3 length equals 16 residues. In nucleotides, the CDR3 is TGTGCCAGCAGCTTAGCGGGGGCGGCAACTAATGAAAAACTGTTTTTT. Protein sequence: CASSLAGAATNEKLFF.

This clonotype was recorded a few times. The chain combines TRBV18 with TRBJ1-4, with D maybe TRBD1 (5 bases). The CDR3 totals 14 residues. CDR1 is KGHSH, CDR2 LQKENI, per germline. The V and J ends lost 6 bases and 3 bases respectively, with 11 bases between them. This CDR3 is CASSQGAANEKLFF. CDR3 DNA: TGTGCCAGCTCGCAGGGCGCAGCTAATGAAAAACTGTTTTTT.

This clonotype was counted only a few times. The chain couples TRBV25-1 to TRBJ2-2, with D possibly matching TRBD1 (6 bases). In germline, CDR1 is MGHDK, CDR2 SYGVNS. CDR3 length: 14 residues. The germline V and J ends were trimmed by 1 base and 3 bases, with 6 bases remaining between them. The CDR3, as DNA: TGTGCCAGCAGTGAATCAGGGGACACCGGGGAGCTGTTTTTT. Amino acid sequence: CASSESGDTGELFF.

This clonotype was detected ten times or more. This chain links TRBV4-1 with TRBJ1-3, with a tentative D call TRBD1 (6 bases). The ends were cut back, 1 base at V and 0 bases at J, with 13 bases in the middle. Germline assignment: CDR1 MGHRA and CDR2 YSYEKL. There are 17 residues in the CDR3. The CDR3 spells CASSQVGGGISGNTIYF. CDR3 DNA: TGCGCCAGCAGCCAAGTAGGAGGGGGGATCTCTGGAAACACCATATATTTT.

The sample holds many counts of this clonotype. The chain employs TRBV2 and TRBJ2-2; TRBD1 is a possible D gene (6 bases). Germline lookup yields CDR1 SNHLY and CDR2 FYNNEI. V lost 6 bases and J 6 bases, leaving 11 bases between the germline ends. This CDR3 is 13 amino acids long. The CDR3 DNA reads TGTGCCAGCAGAAGACAGGTTCCCGGGGAGCTGTTTTTT. It encodes CASRRQVPGELFF.

This clonotype has only a few counts. This rearrangement joins TRBV4-1 to TRBJ2-7; D might be TRBD1 (6 bases). This CDR3 comprises 15 residues. Germline values: CDR1 MGHRA, CDR2 YSYEKL. V was clipped by 3 bases and J by 2 bases, with 14 bases between them. The CDR3 DNA reads TGCGCCAGCAGCCAGGGCTCCGGGGACACCTACGAGCAGTACTTC. It specifies CASSQGSGDTYEQYF.

This clonotype was observed at least ten times. The CDR3 loop reads CASSSDSDMNTGELFF. DNA of the CDR3: TGCGCCAGCAGCTCCGACTCGGATATGAACACCGGGGAGCTGTTTTTT. V and J are TRBV5-1 and TRBJ2-2; D is ambiguous. The ends were cut back, 3 bases at V and 1 base at J, with 13 bases in the middle. CDR3 length: 16 amino acids. Germline V gene lookup returns CDR1 SGHRS and CDR2 YFSETQ.